A single sample is the source of the 2 T cell receptor beta chains below, sequenced in a study of blood T cell repertoires in COVID-19. Profiling relied on immunoSEQ multiplex PCR, and the TCRdb table lists in-frame clones only, not all of them. The sample carries some 250,000 clones, about 80% recorded once. Material: peripheral blood. The receptors shown here come from a woman older than 75 with acute or convalescent COVID-19.

This rearrangement joins TRBV12-3 or TRBV12-4 to TRBJ2-5; D not resolved. Trimming stripped 4 bases from V and 4 bases from J, with 4 bases between. The CDR3 has 11 amino acids. CDR3 sequence reads: CASSSRETQYF. The CDR3 DNA sequence: TGTGCCAGCAGTTCTAGAGAGACCCAGTACTTC.

This clone is a singleton in its sample. The chain has TRBV5-5 and TRBJ2-2; 7 nucleotides line up with TRBD2. Trimming at V came to 0 bases and at J to 0 bases, leaving 5 bases not matched to a gene. Germline V gene sequence: CDR1 SGHKS, CDR2 YYEKEE (reference sequence). The CDR3 has 17 residues. The CDR3 protein is CASSLAQRGPNTGELFF. The CDR3 bases are TGTGCCAGCAGCTTGGCCCAGCGGGGACCGAACACCGGGGAGCTGTTTTTT.